This TCR beta chain is drawn from a study of blood T cell repertoires in COVID-19 (dated by TCRdb to about 2020). Study-level background: Collaborator samples came from the United States, Italy and Spain and covered acute and convalescent phases of COVID-19. The material from the prospective study consisted of cDNA or gDNA derived from T cells, B-cell-depleted T cells, or PBMCs. The dataset comprised deeply sampled blood TCRbeta repertoires from subjects exposed to, actively infected with, or recovered from COVID-19. The repertoires were released in a freely available public database intended as a resource for research on the immune response to SARS-CoV-2. Samples were obtained from the ongoing ImmuneRACE study (first 160 participants) and from about 1,300 subjects provided by 6 global collaborators. A de-identified subject ID, COVID-19 status, age in years and sex were almost always included in the sample metadata. Where available, HLA class I and class II types were taken from metadata supplied by the sample provider and were not determined by assay-based typing. What the authors observed across the whole study: The quantity of clinical and demographic metadata differed by source and by participant and was supplied without curation.

With regard to this clone: The antigen it binds to is not known. No much larger clonotype is one base removed from it; base qualities were not supplied.

Collaborating institutions collected whole blood in K2EDTA tubes following their own protocols. Collaborator samples were shipped for TCRbeta analysis as frozen whole blood, isolated PBMCs, or DNA extracted from either sample type. The immunoSEQ Assay, a bias-controlled multiplex PCR, was used to amplify TCRbeta CDR3 regions from genomic DNA. The paper's processing steps were these. The number of nucleated cells in each sample was estimated from the amplification of reference gene primers within the assay. To quantify the absolute abundance of each unique TCRbeta CDR3 rearrangement, sequence reads were collapsed and filtered. For each sample, productive Simpson clonality was calculated as the square root of Simpson's diversity index over productive rearrangements. Held by TCRdb, this immuneACCESS table contains in-frame sequences only and omits some clones. Under half of the omission traces to an unresolved V gene where checked; the cause of the rest is unknown. V, J and clone size reflect that table, while D and trimming were determined from the DNA. This sample lists 14,000 or so clones; around 73% were detected once. Approximately 9.9% of the sample is in the top ten clones.

The germline V gene encodes CDR1 LGHDT and CDR2 YNNKEL (reference sequence). Trimmed from V: 1 base; trimmed from J: 0 bases; junction bases lacking a gene match: 4. Taken from cysteine to phenylalanine, the CDR3 has 18 residues. The only DNA kept is the CDR3, 54 bases in frame from the first base. Recombination joined TRBV3-1 (or the pseudogene TRBV3-2) with TRBJ2-4, and 12 bases in between align with TRBD2. Sequencing used peripheral blood. This sequence was found in a man in his 70s with acute or convalescent COVID-19. The CDR3 here reads CASSQGASGGVAKNIQYF. The nucleotide sequence reads as follows: TGTGCCAGCAGCCAAGGGGCTAGCGGGGGGGTAGCCAAAAACATTCAGTACTTC.